The clone carrying this T cell receptor beta chain was picked up many times. Its antigen is undetermined. Germline CDR1 DFQATT, CDR2 SNEGSKA (reference sequence). The CDR3 has 14 amino acids. V was shortened by 6 bases and J by 2 bases, with 13 bases between the two germline ends. The record originates from a study of response to subunit inactivated influenza vaccine. The study's findings and limits: The authors suggested that every seasonal influenza vaccination recruits few new T cells.

TCRdb reanalysed the RT-PCR reads using MiXCR and keeps one entry per CDR3 protein. The profile shows hundreds of thousands of distinct CDR3 sequences, over 9.5% of them singletons. The chain carries TRBV20-1 and TRBJ2-2; D is uncertain. This receptor was identified in a man aged 45-65 years who received an inactivated influenza vaccine. The material sequenced was PBMCs from blood, taken on the day of vaccination. Here the CDR3 reads CSAQTQINTGELFF. The CDR3, as DNA: TGCAGTGCGCAAACCCAGATCAACACCGGGGAGCTGTTTTTT.